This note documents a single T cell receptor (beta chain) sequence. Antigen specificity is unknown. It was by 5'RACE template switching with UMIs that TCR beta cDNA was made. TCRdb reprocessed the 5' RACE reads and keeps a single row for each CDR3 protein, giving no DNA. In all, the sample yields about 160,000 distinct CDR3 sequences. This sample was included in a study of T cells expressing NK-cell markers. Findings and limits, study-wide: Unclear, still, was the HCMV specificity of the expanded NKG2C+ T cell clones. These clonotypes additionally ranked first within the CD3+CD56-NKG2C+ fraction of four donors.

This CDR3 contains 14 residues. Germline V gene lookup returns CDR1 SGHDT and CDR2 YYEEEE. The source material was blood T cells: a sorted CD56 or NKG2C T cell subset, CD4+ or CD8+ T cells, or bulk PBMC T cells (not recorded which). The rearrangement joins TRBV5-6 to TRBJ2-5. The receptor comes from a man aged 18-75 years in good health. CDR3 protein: CASSQRFLGETQYF.